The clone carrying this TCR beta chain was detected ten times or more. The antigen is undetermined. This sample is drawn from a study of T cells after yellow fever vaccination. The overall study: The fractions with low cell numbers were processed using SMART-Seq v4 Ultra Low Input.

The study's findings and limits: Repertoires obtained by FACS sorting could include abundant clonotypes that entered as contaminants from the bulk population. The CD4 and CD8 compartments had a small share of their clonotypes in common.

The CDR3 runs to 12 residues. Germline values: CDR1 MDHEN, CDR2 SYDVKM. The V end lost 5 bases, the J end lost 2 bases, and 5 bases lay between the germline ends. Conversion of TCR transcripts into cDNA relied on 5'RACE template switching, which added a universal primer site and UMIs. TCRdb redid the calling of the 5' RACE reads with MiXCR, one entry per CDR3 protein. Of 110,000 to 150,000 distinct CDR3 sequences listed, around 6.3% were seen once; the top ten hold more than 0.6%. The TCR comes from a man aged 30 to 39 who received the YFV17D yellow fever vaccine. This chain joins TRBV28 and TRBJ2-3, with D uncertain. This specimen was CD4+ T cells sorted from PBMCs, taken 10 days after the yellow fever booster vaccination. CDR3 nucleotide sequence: TGTGCCAGCAGTGGACCCACAGATACGCAGTATTTT. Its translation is CASSGPTDTQYF.